Shown below are 26 T cell receptor beta chains from a single sample sequenced in a study of T-cell memory formation after mild COVID-19. Each CDR3 protein is one row after TCRdb ran MiXCR on the 5' RACE reads. The sample records 250,000 to 300,000 distinct CDR3 sequences, 8.2% being singletons. Sequencing was carried out using PBMCs or a T cell subset sorted from them (not recorded which). The receptors here all came from a man younger than 35 who had mild COVID-19 (a few samples of this study predate the infection). Cell type and time point are not known.

Worth noting for this clonotype: This clone may be a read error of a much larger clone one base away. The chain employs TRBV12-3 or TRBV12-4 and TRBJ2-3, with D perhaps TRBD2 (5 bases). This CDR3 comprises 13 residues. Trimming shortened V by 8 bases and J by 6 bases, and 15 bases separated the two germline ends. The CDR3 DNA follows: TGTGCCAGCGGGTTAAGGGAGTACGATACGCAGTATTTT. Amino acids: CASGLREYDTQYF.

In its sample, this clonotype was seen many times. The rearrangement uses TRBV12-3 or TRBV12-4 and TRBJ2-5; tentative D call: TRBD2 (5 bases). V was shortened by 6 bases and J by 8 bases, with 13 bases between the two germline ends. The CDR3 has 12 residues. DNA of the CDR3: TGTGCCAGCAGCCCGGGGTGGGGTACCCAGTACTTC. It translates to CASSPGWGTQYF.

The V and J genes are TRBV24-1 and TRBJ2-7; 7 positions match TRBD1. The trim removed 1 base at V and 3 bases at J, leaving 8 bases unmatched. CDR1 and CDR2 (germline): KGHDR, SFDVKD. The CDR3 runs to 16 residues. This CDR3 is CATSDFHPGGCYEQYV. The DNA for the CDR3 is TGTGCCACCAGTGATTTTCACCCAGGGGGTTGCTACGAGCAGTACGTC.

The genes are TRBV9 and TRBJ1-4; tentatively, D is TRBD1 (6 bases). Germline assignment: CDR1 SGDLS and CDR2 YYNGEE. Trimming left V 4 bases short and J 2 bases short, with 12 bases between. CDR3 length: 15 residues. The DNA of the CDR3 is TGTGCCAGCAGCACAACAGGGTACACTAATGAAAAACTGTTTTTT. Translation gives CASSTTGYTNEKLFF.

In its sample, this clonotype was seen a few times. The chain joins TRBV5-1 to TRBJ2-1; TRBD2 might be the D (6 bases). V lost 10 bases and J lost 3, with 17 bases in between. CDR1 is SGHRS, CDR2 YFSETQ, per germline. CDR3 size: 14 residues. This CDR3 reads CAGTGGPDYNEQFF. The CDR3 bases are TGCGCCGGCACCGGGGGACCTGACTACAATGAGCAGTTCTTC.

This clonotype was observed many times. The V and J genes are TRBV20-1 and TRBJ1-4; TRBD1 is a possible D gene (6 bases). This CDR3 is built from 13 residues. The germline V gene encodes CDR1 DFQATT and CDR2 SNEGSKA (reference sequence). Deletions cut 4 bases from V and 5 bases from J, with 11 bases between. CDR3 sequence reads: CSAKGGPNEKLFF. The CDR3 region has the DNA TGCAGTGCTAAGGGGGGTCCCAATGAAAAACTGTTTTTT.

This rearrangement joins TRBV6-6 to TRBJ2-6; D is unresolved. The V gene lost 6 bases and the J gene lost 4 bases, with 13 bases spanning the gap. Germline V gives CDR1 MNHNY, CDR2 SVGAGI (reference sequence). This CDR3 comprises 15 residues. The CDR3 protein is CASSRPRVGANVLTF. The CDR3 region has the DNA TGTGCCAGCAGCCGCCCTAGGGTAGGGGCCAACGTCCTGACTTTC.

This rearrangement joins TRBV5-4 to TRBJ1-2, with 9 bases that match TRBD1. The CDR3 spans 12 residues. The germline gives CDR1 SGHNT, CDR2 YYREEE (reference sequence). Losses at the gene ends were 3 bases for V and 7 bases for J; bases not matched to a gene: 1. CDR3 DNA sequence: TGTGCCAGCAGCTGGGACAGGGTTGGCTACACCTTC. Protein: CASSWDRVGYTF.

The table lists this clonotype with many counts. The V and J genes are TRBV18 and TRBJ2-1; D call uncertain. There are 14 residues in the CDR3. V was shortened by 0 bases and J by 7 bases, with 10 bases between the two germline ends. The V gene's germline CDR1 is KGHSH and CDR2 LQKENI. CDR3 sequence reads: CASSPPNSINEQFF. The CDR3 DNA reads as TGTGCCAGCTCACCACCGAATAGCATTAATGAGCAGTTCTTC.

Many counts were recorded for this clonotype. The CDR3 is CASRRDRGDQPQHF. The CDR3 bases are TGTGCCAGCAGACGGGACAGGGGGGATCAGCCCCAGCATTTT. The V and J genes are TRBV6-1 and TRBJ1-5; 11 bases align to TRBD1. Per germline, CDR1 MNHNS and CDR2 SASEGT. This CDR3 region has 14 residues. Unmatched junction bases numbered 3, after V lost 6 bases and J lost 5 bases.

There are a few counts of this clonotype. The chain joins TRBV6-5 to TRBJ2-3, with TRBD2 as a possible D gene (5 bases). The CDR3 loop spans 15 amino acids. Trimming took off 2 bases at V and 4 bases at J, with 13 bases between the two ends. The V gene's germline CDR1 is MNHEY and CDR2 SVGAGI. The DNA for the CDR3 is TGTGCCAGCAGTTACGTTCGAGCGGAAGCAGATACGCAGTATTTT. Translation gives CASSYVRAEADTQYF.

In its sample, this clonotype was seen a few times. CDR3 sequence reads: CASSSSGGSIRNGELFF. DNA for the CDR3: TGCGCCAGCAGCTCTAGCGGGGGCTCGATCCGCAACGGGGAGCTGTTTTTT. The genes are TRBV5-1 and TRBJ2-2, with 10 bases aligning to TRBD2. The trim removed 3 bases at V and 7 bases at J, leaving 12 bases unmatched. CDR1 is SGHRS, CDR2 YFSETQ, per germline. This CDR3 contains 17 residues.

The CDR3, as DNA: TGCAGCGTTGACGATGACAGGGGTGAGGCTGAAGCTTTCTTT. It codes for CSVDDDRGEAEAFF. The rearrangement uses TRBV29-1 and TRBJ1-1; 8 bases are shared with TRBD1. Looked up from germline, CDR1 is SQVTM and CDR2 is ANQGSEA. There are 14 residues in the CDR3. V lost 3 bases to trimming and J lost 6 bases; unmatched junction nucleotides: 9. Using reference TRBV29-1 and TRBJ1-1 for the parts outside the CDR3, the full variable domain is SAVISQKPSRDICQRGTSLTIQCQVDSQVTMMFWYRQQPGQSLTLIATANQGSEATYESGFVIDKFPISRPNLTFSTLTVSNMSPEDSSIYLCSVDDDRGEAEAFFGQGTRLTVV.

This clonotype was observed at least ten times. The chain combines TRBV7-2 with TRBJ1-5; possible D gene TRBD1, 6 bases. The CDR3 runs to 16 residues. Trimming took off 1 base at V and 6 bases at J, with 16 bases between the two ends. Germline V lookup: CDR1 SGHTA, CDR2 FQGNSA. The CDR3 region has the DNA TGTGCCAGCAGCTTAGGTTCCAGGGGCGGTGGTCAGCCCCAGCATTTT. Its protein product is CASSLGSRGGGQPQHF.

V and J are TRBV6-1 and TRBJ1-4; D is perhaps TRBD1 (5 bases). Trimming stripped 0 bases from V and 10 bases from J, with 15 bases between. This CDR3 is built from 15 residues. Germline V gene data show CDR1 as MNHNS and CDR2 as SASEGT. CDR3 residues: CASSEALARGGKLFF. The DNA of the CDR3 is TGTGCCAGCAGTGAAGCGCTAGCCCGCGGGGGAAAACTGTTTTTT.

The CDR3 DNA is TGTGCCAGCAGCTTAGACATCGGAGTCACTGAAGCTTTCTTT. Residues: CASSLDIGVTEAFF. J is TRBJ1-1 and V is TRBV7-2; D not certain. CDR3 length equals 14 residues. Germline V gives CDR1 SGHTA, CDR2 FQGNSA. The V and J ends lost 1 base and 4 bases respectively, with 10 bases between them.

The V and J genes are TRBV5-1 and TRBJ2-2, with a weak D call TRBD1 (6 bases). With 5 bases removed from V and 7 bases from J, the gap between germline ends came to 21 bases. The CDR3 loop spans 16 amino acids. Looked up from germline, CDR1 is SGHRS and CDR2 is YFSETQ. The DNA for the CDR3 is TGCGCCAGCAGTCCTCAGGGTAGACAGGTACTCGGGGAGCTGTTTTTT. As protein: CASSPQGRQVLGELFF. Together with reference TRBV5-1 and TRBJ2-2, the CDR3 gives the full variable domain: KAGVTQTPRYLIKTRGQQVTLSCSPISGHRSVSWYQQTPGQGLQFLFEYFSETQRNKGNFPGRFSGRQFSNSRSEMNVSTLELGDSALYLCASSPQGRQVLGELFFGEGSRLTVL.

The J gene is TRBJ2-1, the V gene TRBV5-1; 15 nucleotides align to TRBD2. The CDR3 loop spans 20 amino acids. CDR1 is SGHRS, CDR2 YFSETQ, per germline. J was trimmed by 0 bases and V by 0 bases; bases with no gene match: 7. The CDR3 region is CASSLVPGLAGGSSYNEQFF. In DNA form, the CDR3 reads TGCGCCAGCAGCTTGGTACCGGGACTAGCGGGGGGTAGCTCCTACAATGAGCAGTTCTTC.

This clonotype was recorded a few times. This chain connects TRBV5-1 to TRBJ2-3, with D possibly being TRBD1 (7 bases). The germline gives CDR1 SGHRS, CDR2 YFSETQ. The CDR3 runs to 13 residues. The CDR3 protein is CARRGPGTDTQYF. CDR3 sequence (DNA): TGCGCAAGGAGGGGGCCGGGCACAGATACGCAGTATTTT.

This clonotype showed up just a few times. The CDR3 DNA reads as TGCGCCAGCAGCCAAAACGGGGCCCAAGAGACCCAGTACTTC. Encoded protein: CASSQNGAQETQYF. The V call is TRBV4-1, the J call TRBJ2-5, with D possibly called TRBD1 or TRBD2 (5 bases each). Germline CDR1 is MGHRA and CDR2 is YSYEKL. With 2 bases removed from V and 1 base from J, the gap between germline ends came to 8 bases. The CDR3 contains 14 residues.

This clonotype came up a few times. The chain is built from TRBV27 and TRBJ2-3; TRBD2 matches at 9 bases. V gave up 1 base and J gave up 8 bases; unmatched junction bases: 10. Germline V CDR1 and CDR2: MNHEY, SMNVEV (reference sequence). The CDR3 is 16 amino acids. DNA for the CDR3: TGTGCCAGCAGTTTATTTGGCGGGGGGGTATCAGGTACGCAGTATTTT. Residues: CASSLFGGGVSGTQYF.

Only a few counts were recorded for this clonotype. The chain employs TRBV5-1 and TRBJ1-1; D possibly corresponds to TRBD1 (5 bases). Per the germline V gene, CDR1 is SGHRS and CDR2 is YFSETQ. This CDR3 has 15 residues. Trimming pared 0 bases from V and 7 bases from J, leaving 16 bases between. As DNA, the CDR3 is TGCGCCAGCAGCTTGGAAGCCCATGGGGGGAATGAAGCTTTCTTT. This encodes CASSLEAHGGNEAFF.

The chain links TRBV9 to TRBJ2-1, with D perhaps TRBD2 (6 bases). The CDR3 is 16 residues long. Germline V gene data show CDR1 as SGDLS and CDR2 as YYNGEE. V was shortened by 4 bases and J by 6 bases, with 20 bases between the two germline ends. CDR3 sequence (DNA): TGTGCCAGCAGCCCCCGACTAGAAGAATATTTCAATGAGCAGTTCTTC. Translated: CASSPRLEEYFNEQFF.

The chain has TRBV6-2 or TRBV6-3 and TRBJ1-2, with D tentatively TRBD1 (6 bases). The CDR3 spans 14 residues. Trimming stripped 7 bases from V and 0 bases from J, with 12 bases between. Germline CDR1 and CDR2: MNHEY and SVGEGT. Here the CDR3 reads CASKPGHSNYGYTF. CDR3 nucleotides: TGTGCCAGCAAGCCGGGACATTCTAACTATGGCTACACCTTC.

The J gene is TRBJ2-3, the V gene TRBV5-1; TRBD2 agrees at 10 bases. Germline assignment: CDR1 SGHRS and CDR2 YFSETQ. This CDR3 has 15 residues. The V segment lost 5 bases and the J segment 7 bases; nucleotides outside the gene matches: 10. CDR3 DNA: TGCGCCAGCAGGGGAGGACTAGCGGTAACTCATACGCAGTATTTT. Residues: CASRGGLAVTHTQYF.

This clonotype was counted between two and nine times. The J gene is TRBJ1-3, the V gene TRBV18; no reliable D call. This CDR3 spans 13 amino acids. CDR1 and CDR2 (germline): KGHSH, LQKENI. V was pared by 4 bases and J by 7 bases, with 11 bases between. The CDR3 bases are TGTGCCAGCTCACAAGATGAGCGGAACACCATATATTTT. Protein sequence: CASSQDERNTIYF.